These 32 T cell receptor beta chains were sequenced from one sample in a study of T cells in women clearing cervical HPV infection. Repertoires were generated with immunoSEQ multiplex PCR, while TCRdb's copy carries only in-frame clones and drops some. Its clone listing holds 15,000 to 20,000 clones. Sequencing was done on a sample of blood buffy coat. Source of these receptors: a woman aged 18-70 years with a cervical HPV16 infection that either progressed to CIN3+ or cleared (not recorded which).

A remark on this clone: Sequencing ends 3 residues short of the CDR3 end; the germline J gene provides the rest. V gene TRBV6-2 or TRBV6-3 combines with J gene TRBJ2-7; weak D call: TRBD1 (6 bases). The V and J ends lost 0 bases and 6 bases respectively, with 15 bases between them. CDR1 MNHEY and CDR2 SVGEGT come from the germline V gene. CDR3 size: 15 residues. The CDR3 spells CASSYSSRGPGEQYF. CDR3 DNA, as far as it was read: TGTGCCAGCAGTTACTCGAGCAGGGGCCCCGGCGAG.

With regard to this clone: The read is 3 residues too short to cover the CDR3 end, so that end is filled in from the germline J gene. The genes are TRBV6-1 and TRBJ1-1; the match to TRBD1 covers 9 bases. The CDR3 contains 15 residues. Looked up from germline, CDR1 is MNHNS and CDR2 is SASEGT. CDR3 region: CASSETRPGQGLAFF. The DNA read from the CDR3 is TGTGCCAGCAGTGAAACTAGGCCGGGACAGGGTTTG.

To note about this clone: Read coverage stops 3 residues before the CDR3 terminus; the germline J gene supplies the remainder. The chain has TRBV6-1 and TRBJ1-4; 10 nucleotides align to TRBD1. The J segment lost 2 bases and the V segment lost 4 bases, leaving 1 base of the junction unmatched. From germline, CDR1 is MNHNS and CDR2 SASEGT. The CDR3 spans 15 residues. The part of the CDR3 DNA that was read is TGTGCCAGCAGTGGACAGGGGGCGACTAATGAAAAA. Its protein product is CASSGQGATNEK. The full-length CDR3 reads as CASSGQGATNEKLFF.

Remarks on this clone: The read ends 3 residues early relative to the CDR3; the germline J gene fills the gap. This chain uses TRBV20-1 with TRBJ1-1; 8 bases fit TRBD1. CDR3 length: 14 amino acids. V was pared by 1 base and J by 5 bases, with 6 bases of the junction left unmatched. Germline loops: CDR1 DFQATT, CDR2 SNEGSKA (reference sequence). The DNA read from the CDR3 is TGCAGTGCTAGAGGACGGACAGGGCAAACTGAA. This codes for CSARGRTGQTE. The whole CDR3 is CSARGRTGQTEAFF.

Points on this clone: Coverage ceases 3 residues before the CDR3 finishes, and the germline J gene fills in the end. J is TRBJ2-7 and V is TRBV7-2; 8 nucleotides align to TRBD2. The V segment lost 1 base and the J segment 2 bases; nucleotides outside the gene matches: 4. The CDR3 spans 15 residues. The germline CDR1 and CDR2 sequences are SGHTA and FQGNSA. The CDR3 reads CASSLGGGGPYEQYF. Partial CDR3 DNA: TGTGCCAGCAGCTTAGGGGGCGGGGGGCCCTACGAG.

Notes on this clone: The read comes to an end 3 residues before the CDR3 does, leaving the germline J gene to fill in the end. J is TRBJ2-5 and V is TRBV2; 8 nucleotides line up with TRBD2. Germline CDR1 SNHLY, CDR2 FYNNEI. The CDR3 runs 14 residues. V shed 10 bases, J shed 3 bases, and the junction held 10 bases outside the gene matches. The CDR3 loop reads CATRLALGKETQYF. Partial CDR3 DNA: TGTGCCACCCGACTAGCGTTAGGGAAAGAGACC.

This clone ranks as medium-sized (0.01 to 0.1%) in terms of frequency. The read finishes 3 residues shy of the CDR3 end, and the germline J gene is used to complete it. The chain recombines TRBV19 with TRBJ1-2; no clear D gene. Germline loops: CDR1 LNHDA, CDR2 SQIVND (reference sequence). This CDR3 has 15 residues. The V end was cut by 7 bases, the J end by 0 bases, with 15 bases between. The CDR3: CASTMGRATNYGYTF. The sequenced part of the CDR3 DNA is TGTGCCAGTACAATGGGCAGAGCCACTAACTATGGC.

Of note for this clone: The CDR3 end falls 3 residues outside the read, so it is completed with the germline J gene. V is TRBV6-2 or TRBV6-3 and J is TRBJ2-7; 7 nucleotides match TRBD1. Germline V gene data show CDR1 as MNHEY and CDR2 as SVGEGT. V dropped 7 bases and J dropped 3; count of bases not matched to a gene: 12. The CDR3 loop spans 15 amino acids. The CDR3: CASKKPGQTIYEQYF. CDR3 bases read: TGTGCCAGCAAGAAACCGGGACAGACGATCTACGAG.

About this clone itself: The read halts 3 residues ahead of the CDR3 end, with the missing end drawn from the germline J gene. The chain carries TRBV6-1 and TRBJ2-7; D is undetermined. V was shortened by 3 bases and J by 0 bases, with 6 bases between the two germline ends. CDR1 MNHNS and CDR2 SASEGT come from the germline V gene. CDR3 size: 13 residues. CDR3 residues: CASSDLASYEQYF. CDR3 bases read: TGTGCCAGCAGTGATTTGGCCTCCTACGAG.

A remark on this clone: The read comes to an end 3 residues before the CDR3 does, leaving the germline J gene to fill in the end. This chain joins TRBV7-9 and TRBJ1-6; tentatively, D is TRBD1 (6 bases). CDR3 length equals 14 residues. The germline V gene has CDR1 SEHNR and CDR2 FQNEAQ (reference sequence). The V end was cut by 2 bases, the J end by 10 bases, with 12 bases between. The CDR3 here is CASSLFAGGSPLHF. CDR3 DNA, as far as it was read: TGTGCCAGCAGCTTATTCGCTGGGGGCTCACCC.

The CDR3 sequence: CAWSVLTDTAFF. CDR3 bases read: TGTGCCTGGAGTGTACTCACAGATACG. The genes are TRBV30 and TRBJ1-1; D gene unclear. Read sequence stops 3 residues before the CDR3 end, and the germline J gene provides the missing end. The CDR3 length is 12 residues. Germline lookup yields CDR1 GTSNPN and CDR2 SVGIG (reference sequence).

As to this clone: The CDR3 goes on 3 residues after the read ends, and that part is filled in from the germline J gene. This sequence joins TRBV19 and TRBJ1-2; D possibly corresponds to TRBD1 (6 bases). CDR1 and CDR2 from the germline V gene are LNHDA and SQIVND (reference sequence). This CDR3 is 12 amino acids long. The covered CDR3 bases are TGTGCCAGTAGTATTTCGGAGGGGGAC. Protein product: CASSISEGD. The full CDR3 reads CASSISEGDYTF. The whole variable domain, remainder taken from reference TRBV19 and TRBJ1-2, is DGGITQSPKYLFRKEGQNVTLSCEQNLNHDAMYWYRQDPGQGLRLIYYSQIVNDFQKGDIAEGYSVSREKKESFPLTVTSAQKNPTAFYLCASSISEGDYTFGSGTRLTVV.

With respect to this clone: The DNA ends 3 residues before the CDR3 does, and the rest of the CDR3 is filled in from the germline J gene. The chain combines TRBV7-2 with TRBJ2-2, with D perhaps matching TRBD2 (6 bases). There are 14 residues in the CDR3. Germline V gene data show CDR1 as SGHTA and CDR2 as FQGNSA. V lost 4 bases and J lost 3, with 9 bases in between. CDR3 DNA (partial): TGTGCCAGCAGCTCGGGACTTCACACCGGGGAG. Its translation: CASSSGLHTGE. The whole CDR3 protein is CASSSGLHTGELFF.

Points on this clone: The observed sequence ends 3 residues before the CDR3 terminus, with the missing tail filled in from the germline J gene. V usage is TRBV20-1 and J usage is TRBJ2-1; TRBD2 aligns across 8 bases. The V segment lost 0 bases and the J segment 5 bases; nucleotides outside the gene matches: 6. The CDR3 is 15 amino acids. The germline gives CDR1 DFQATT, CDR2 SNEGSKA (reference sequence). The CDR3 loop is CSARDEGGRNNEQFF. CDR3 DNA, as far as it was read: TGCAGTGCTAGAGATGAGGGCGGGAGGAACAATGAG.

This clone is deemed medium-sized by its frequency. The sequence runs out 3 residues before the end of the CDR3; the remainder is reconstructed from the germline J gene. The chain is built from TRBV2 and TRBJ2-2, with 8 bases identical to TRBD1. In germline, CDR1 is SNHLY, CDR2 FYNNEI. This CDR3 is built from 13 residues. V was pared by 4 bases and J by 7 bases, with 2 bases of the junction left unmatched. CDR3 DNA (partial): TGTGCCAGCAGTGTGACAGGGGACGGGGAG. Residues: CASSVTGDGE. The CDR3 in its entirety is CASSVTGDGELFF.

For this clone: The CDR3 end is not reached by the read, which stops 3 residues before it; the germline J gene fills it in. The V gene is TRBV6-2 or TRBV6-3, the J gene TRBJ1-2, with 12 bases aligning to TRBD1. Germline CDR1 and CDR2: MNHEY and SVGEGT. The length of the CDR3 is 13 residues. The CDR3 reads CATRGQGAEGYTF. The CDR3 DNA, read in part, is TGTGCCACCCGGGGACAGGGGGCAGAGGGC.

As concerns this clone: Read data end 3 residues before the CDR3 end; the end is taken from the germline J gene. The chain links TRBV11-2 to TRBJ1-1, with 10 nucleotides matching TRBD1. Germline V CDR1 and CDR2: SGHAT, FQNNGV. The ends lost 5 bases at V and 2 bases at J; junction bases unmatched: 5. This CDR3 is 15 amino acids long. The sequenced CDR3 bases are TGTGCCAGCAGCCTTAGGACAGGGGGTAACACTGAA. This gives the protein CASSLRTGGNTE. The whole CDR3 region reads CASSLRTGGNTEAFF.

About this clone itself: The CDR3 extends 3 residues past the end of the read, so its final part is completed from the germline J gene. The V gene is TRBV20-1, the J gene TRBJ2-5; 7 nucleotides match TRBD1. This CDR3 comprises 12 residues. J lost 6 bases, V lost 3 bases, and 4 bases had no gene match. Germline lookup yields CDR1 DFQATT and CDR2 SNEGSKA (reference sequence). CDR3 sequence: CSASDREKTQYF. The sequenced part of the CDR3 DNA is TGCAGTGCTAGTGACAGGGAAAAGACC.

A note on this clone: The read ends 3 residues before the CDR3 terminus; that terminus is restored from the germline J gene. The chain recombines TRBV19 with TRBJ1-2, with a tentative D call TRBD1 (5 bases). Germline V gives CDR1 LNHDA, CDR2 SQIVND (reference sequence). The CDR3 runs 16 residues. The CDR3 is CASSRLAGGIYNDYTF. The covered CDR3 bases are TGTGCCAGTAGTAGACTAGCGGGGGGGATTTACAATGAC.

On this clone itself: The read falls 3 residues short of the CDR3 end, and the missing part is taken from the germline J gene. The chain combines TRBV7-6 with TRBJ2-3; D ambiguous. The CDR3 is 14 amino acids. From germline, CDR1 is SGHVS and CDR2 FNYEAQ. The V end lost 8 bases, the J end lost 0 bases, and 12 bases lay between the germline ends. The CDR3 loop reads CASLRHPSTDTQYF. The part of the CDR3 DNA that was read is TGTGCCAGCCTGCGCCACCCCAGCACAGATACG.

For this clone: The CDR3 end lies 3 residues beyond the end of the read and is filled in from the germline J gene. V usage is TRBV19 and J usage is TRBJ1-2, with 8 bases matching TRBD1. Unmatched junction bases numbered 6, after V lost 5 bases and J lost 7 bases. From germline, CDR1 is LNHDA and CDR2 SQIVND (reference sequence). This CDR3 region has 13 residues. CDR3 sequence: CASSPGGLSGYTF. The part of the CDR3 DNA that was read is TGTGCCAGTAGTCCAGGGGGCCTTAGTGGC.

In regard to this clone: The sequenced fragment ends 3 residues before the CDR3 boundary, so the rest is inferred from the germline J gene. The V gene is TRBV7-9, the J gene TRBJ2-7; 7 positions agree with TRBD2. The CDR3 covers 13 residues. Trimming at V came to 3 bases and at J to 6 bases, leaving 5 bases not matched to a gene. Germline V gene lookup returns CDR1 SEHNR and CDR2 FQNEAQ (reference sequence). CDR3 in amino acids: CASSFSGVGEQYF. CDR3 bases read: TGTGCCAGCAGCTTCAGCGGGGTAGGCGAG.

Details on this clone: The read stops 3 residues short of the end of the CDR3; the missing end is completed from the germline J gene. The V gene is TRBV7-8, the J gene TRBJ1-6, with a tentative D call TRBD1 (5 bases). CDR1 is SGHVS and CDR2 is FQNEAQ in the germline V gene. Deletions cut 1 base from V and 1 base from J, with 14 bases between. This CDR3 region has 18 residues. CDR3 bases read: TGTGCCAGCAGCTTAGTAGGCGGGGCAGGGTCCTATAATTCACCC. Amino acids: CASSLVGGAGSYNSP. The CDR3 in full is CASSLVGGAGSYNSPLHF.

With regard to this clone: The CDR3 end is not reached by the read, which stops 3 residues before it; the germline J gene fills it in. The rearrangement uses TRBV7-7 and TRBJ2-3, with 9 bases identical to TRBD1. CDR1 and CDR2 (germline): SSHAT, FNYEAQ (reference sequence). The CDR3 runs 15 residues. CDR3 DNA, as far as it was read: TGTGCCAGCAGCTTAGGGACAGGGGTTCAAGAGACG. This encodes CASSLGTGVQET. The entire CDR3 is CASSLGTGVQETQYF.

The sequenced part of the CDR3 DNA is TGCAGTGCTAGTGGAATAACAGGGGAGGGGGTATGGCATGGGAACACTGAA. Translated: CSASGITGEGVWHGNTE. The complete CDR3 protein is CSASGITGEGVWHGNTEAFF. The gene calls are TRBV20-1 and TRBJ1-1, with 7 bases lining up with TRBD1. The CDR3 extends 3 residues past the end of the read, so its final part is completed from the germline J gene. CDR3 length: 20 amino acids. Per germline, CDR1 DFQATT and CDR2 SNEGSKA (reference sequence). V trimming: 3 bases; J trimming: 1 base; junction bases outside the gene matches: 23.

This CDR3 reads CAGGRVENTEAFF. CDR3 bases read: TGTGCCGGGGGCCGGGTGGAGAACACTGAA. The chain joins TRBV2 to TRBJ1-1; TRBD1 might be the D (6 bases). Sequencing ends 3 residues short of the CDR3 end; the germline J gene provides the rest. The CDR3 contains 13 residues. Per germline, CDR1 SNHLY and CDR2 FYNNEI. V was clipped by 11 bases and J by 1 base, with 14 bases between them. Full variable domain (outside the CDR3, taken from reference TRBV2 and TRBJ1-1): EPEVTQTPSHQVTQMGQEVILRCVPISNHLYFYWYRQILGQKVEFLVSFYNNEISEKSEIFDDQFSVERPDGSNFTLKIRSTKLEDSAMYFCAGGRVENTEAFFGQGTRLTVV.

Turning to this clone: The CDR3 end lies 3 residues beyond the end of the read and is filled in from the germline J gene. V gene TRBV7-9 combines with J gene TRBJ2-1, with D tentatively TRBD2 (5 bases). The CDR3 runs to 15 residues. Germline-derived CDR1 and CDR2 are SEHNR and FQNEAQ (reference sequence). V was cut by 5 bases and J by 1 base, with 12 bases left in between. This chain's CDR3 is CASSARGGSYNEQFF. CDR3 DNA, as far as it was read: TGTGCCAGCAGCGCCCGGGGTGGGTCCTACAATGAG.

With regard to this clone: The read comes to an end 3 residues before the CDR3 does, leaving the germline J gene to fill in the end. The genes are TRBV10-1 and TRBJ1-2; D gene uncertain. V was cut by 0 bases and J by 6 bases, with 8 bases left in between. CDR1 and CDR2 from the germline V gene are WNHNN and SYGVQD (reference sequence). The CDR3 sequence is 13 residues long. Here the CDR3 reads CASSESRLDGYTF. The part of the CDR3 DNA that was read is TGCGCCAGCAGTGAGTCCCGGTTGGATGGC.

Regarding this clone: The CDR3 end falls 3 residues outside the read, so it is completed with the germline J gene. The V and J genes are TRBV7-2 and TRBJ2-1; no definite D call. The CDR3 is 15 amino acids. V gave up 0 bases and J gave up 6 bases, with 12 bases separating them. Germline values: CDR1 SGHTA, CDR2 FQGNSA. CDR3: CASSLAGPILNEQFF. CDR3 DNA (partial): TGTGCCAGCAGCTTAGCGGGCCCAATACTCAATGAG.

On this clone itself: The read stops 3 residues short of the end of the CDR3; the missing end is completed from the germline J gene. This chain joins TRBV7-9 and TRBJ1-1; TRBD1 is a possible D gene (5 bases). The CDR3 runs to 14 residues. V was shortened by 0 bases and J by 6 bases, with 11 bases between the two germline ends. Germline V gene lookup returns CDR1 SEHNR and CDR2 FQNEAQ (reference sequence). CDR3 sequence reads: CASSLAAGQAEAFF. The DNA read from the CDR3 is TGTGCCAGCAGCTTAGCTGCAGGACAAGCTGAA.

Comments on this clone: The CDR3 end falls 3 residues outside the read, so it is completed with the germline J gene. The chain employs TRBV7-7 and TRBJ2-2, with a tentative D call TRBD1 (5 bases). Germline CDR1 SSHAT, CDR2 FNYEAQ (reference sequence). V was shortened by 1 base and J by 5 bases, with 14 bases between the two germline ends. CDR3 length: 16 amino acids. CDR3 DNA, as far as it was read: TGTGCCAGCAGCTTAGTATCGGGCCAGGGAACCGGGGAG. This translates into CASSLVSGQGTGE. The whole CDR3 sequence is CASSLVSGQGTGELFF.

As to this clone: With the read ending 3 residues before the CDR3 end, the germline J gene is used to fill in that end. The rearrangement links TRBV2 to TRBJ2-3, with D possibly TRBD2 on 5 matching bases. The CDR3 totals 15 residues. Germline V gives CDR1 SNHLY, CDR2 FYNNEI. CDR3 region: CASSEALGENQPQYF. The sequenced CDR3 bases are TGTGCCAGCAGTGAAGCGCTCGGGGAGAATCAGCCG. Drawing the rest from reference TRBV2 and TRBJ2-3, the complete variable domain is EPEVTQTPSHQVTQMGQEVILRCVPISNHLYFYWYRQILGQKVEFLVSFYNNEISEKSEIFDDQFSVERPDGSNFTLKIRSTKLEDSAMYFCASSEALGENQPQYFGPGTRLTVL.